These 4 T cell receptor beta chains were sequenced from one sample in a study of T cell responses to AZD1222 COVID-19 vaccine. Clones were read by immunoSEQ multiplex PCR, and TCRdb kept only the in-frame ones, dropping some. Among about 150,000 clones listed, 90% to 95% were seen once. This material consisted of peripheral blood, taken 28 days after the second AZD1222 dose. Receptors were obtained from an adult who received the AZD1222 COVID-19 vaccine.

The chain links TRBV2 to TRBJ2-7; either TRBD1 or TRBD2 may fit D (5 bases each). V gave up 3 bases and J gave up 1 base, with 25 bases separating them. This CDR3 has 19 residues. Germline values: CDR1 SNHLY, CDR2 FYNNEI. The chain's CDR3 is CASSEGVLRALQSSYEQYF. CDR3 nucleotides: TGTGCCAGCAGTGAGGGGGTCCTAAGGGCGCTCCAAAGTTCCTACGAGCAGTACTTC.

This clone was observed once. This chain joins TRBV2 and TRBJ2-5; TRBD1 matches 9 bases. The CDR3 contains 14 residues. Trimming took 8 bases from V and 4 from J; bases not matched to a gene: 8. The germline gives CDR1 SNHLY, CDR2 FYNNEI. CDR3 sequence reads: CASQIQGAGETQYF. Here the CDR3 DNA reads TGTGCCAGCCAAATACAGGGGGCGGGAGAGACCCAGTACTTC.

The rearrangement links TRBV11-3 to TRBJ1-6; unclear D gene. CDR3 length equals 14 residues. Trimming removed 3 bases from V and 10 bases from J, with 13 bases in between. Germline values: CDR1 SGHNT, CDR2 YENEEA. DNA of the CDR3: TGTGCCAGCAGCTTGTCCGGGGAGAAGTCACCCCTCCACTTT. It codes for CASSLSGEKSPLHF.

The chain joins TRBV6-2 or TRBV6-3 to TRBJ1-6; D ambiguous. The germline V and J ends were trimmed by 7 bases and 7 bases, with 11 bases remaining between them. Germline CDR1 MNHEY, CDR2 SVGEGT. The CDR3 runs to 13 residues. The CDR3 reads CASTPRENSPLHF. In DNA, the CDR3 is TGTGCCAGCACCCCGAGGGAGAATTCACCCCTCCACTTT.